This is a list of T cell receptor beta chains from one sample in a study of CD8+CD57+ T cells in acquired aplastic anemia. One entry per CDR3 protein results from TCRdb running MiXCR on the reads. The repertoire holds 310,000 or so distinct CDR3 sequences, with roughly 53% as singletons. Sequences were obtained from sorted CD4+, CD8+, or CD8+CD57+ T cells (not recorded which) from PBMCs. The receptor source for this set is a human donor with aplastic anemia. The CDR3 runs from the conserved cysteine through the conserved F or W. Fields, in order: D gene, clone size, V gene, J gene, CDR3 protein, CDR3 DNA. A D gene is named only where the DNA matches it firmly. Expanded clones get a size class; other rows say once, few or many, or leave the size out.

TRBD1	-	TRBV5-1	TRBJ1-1	CASSTGTGVRNTEAFF	TGCGCCAGCAGTACCGGGACAGGGGTACGGAACACTGAAGCTTTCTTT
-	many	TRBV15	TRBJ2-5	CATSSAGTWGRETQYF	TGTGCCACCAGCAGCGCTGGGACATGGGGGAGGGAGACCCAGTACTTC
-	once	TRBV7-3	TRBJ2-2	CASSSPTVNTGELFF	TGTGCCAGCAGCTCCCCCACGGTGAACACCGGGGAGCTGTTTTTT
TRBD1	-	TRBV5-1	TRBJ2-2	CASSQGQGVTGELFF	TGCGCCAGCAGCCAGGGACAGGGGGTAACCGGGGAGCTGTTTTTT
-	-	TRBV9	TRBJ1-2	CASSVVKETGYGYTF	TGTGCCAGCAGCGTAGTGAAGGAGACTGGCTATGGCTACACCTTC
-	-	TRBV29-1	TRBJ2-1	CSVLGESSYNEQFF	TGCAGCGTTTTAGGGGAGAGCTCCTACAATGAGCAGTTCTTC
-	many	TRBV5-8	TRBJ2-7	CASSSWRTGLYEQYF	TGTGCCAGCAGCTCGTGGAGGACAGGACTATACGAGCAGTACTTC
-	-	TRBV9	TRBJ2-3	CAGSVADTQYF	TGTGCCGGCAGCGTAGCAGATACGCAGTATTTT
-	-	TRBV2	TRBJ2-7	CASSEATALGEQYF	TGTGCCAGCAGTGAAGCGACGGCCCTCGGGGAGCAGTACTTC
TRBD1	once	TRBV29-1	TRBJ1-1	CSVILRDRGTEAFF	TGCAGCGTTATCCTCCGGGACAGGGGGACCGAAGCTTTCTTT
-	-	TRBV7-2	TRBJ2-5	CASSSPAQETQYF	TGTGCCAGCAGCTCCCCTGCACAGGAGACCCAGTACTTC
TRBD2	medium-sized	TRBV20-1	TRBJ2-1	CSARVFGLAGGRSINEQFF	TGCAGTGCTAGGGTCTTCGGCCTAGCGGGGGGGCGATCTATCAATGAGCAGTTCTTC
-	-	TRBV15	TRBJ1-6	CATSRAREGNSPLHF	TGTGCCACCAGCAGAGCGCGGGAGGGTAATTCACCCCTCCACTTT
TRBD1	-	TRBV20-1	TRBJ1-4	CSAGDQQGKNEKLFF	TGCAGTGCTGGGGATCAACAGGGGAAGAATGAAAAACTGTTTTTT
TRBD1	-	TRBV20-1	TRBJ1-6	CGARDRIRYSPLHF	TGCGGTGCTAGGGACAGGATTCGTTATTCACCCCTCCACTTT
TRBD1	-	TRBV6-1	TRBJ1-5	CASSADRVGSQPQHF	TGTGCCAGCAGTGCGGACAGGGTCGGAAGTCAGCCCCAGCATTTT
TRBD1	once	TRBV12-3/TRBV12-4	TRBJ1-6	CASNADRGSSSFHF	TGTGCCAGCAACGCGGACAGGGGGAGTTCATCCTTCCACTTT
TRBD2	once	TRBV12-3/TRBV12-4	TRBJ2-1	CASRAAGGQYNEQFF	TGTGCCAGCAGGGCAGCGGGGGGGCAGTACAATGAGCAGTTCTTC
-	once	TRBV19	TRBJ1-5	CASRRLYSNQPQHF	TGTGCCAGTAGAAGGCTTTATAGCAATCAGCCCCAGCATTTT
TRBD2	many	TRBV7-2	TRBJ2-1	CASSLAGGPYNEQFF	TGTGCCAGCAGCCTAGCGGGAGGGCCCTACAATGAGCAGTTCTTC
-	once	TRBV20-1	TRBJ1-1	CSANRVPTEAFF	TGCAGTGCAAACAGGGTCCCCACTGAAGCTTTCTTT
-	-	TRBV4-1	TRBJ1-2	CASSQDLRDADYGYTF	TGCGCCAGCAGCCAAGATCTCCGGGACGCAGACTATGGCTACACCTTC
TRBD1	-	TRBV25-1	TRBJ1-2	CASSLGGTGDYGYTF	TGTGCCAGCAGCTTGGGGGGGACAGGGGACTATGGCTACACCTTC
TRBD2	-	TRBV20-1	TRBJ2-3	CSARFSREVTDTQYF	TGCAGTGCTAGATTCTCGCGGGAGGTCACAGATACGCAGTATTTT
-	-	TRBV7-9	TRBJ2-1	CASSAGTPVDEQFF	TGTGCCAGCAGCGCCGGGACACCGGTCGATGAGCAGTTCTTC
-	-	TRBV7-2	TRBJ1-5	CASSFHREKGNQPQHF	TGTGCCAGCAGCTTCCACAGGGAAAAGGGCAATCAGCCCCAGCATTTT
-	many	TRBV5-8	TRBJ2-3	CASSSPHRSTDTQYF	TGTGCCAGCAGCTCCCCCCACAGGAGCACAGATACGCAGTATTTT